This TCR beta chain is drawn from a study of T-cell memory formation after mild COVID-19. Whole-study findings and limits: CD4+ clones that contracted lay mainly in CM and EM; CD8+ ones lay in EMRA. CD4/CD8 balance characterized clones contracting day 15 to 85, and CD4+ skew characterized later expanders.

Germline V gene sequence: CDR1 SGHRS, CDR2 YFSETQ. Trimming removed 4 bases at V and 7 bases at J, with 15 bases between. This CDR3 is 14 amino acids long. This clonotype came up a few times. Its antigen is as yet unknown. Barcoded TCR alpha and TCR beta cDNA libraries with UMIs came from 5'RACE using constant-segment primers. A single record per CDR3 protein comes from TCRdb applying MiXCR to the 5' RACE reads. This table holds 100,000 to 150,000 distinct CDR3 sequences, approximately 6.3% found once. The receptor comes from an adult woman who had mild COVID-19 (a few samples of this study predate the infection). Cell type and time point are not known. The rearrangement links TRBV5-1 to TRBJ2-1; tentative D call: TRBD1 (5 bases). Specimen: PBMCs or a T cell subset sorted from them (not recorded which). The CDR3 here is CASSDPSPGNEQFF. The CDR3 bases are TGCGCCAGCAGCGATCCTTCCCCAGGGAATGAGCAGTTCTTC.